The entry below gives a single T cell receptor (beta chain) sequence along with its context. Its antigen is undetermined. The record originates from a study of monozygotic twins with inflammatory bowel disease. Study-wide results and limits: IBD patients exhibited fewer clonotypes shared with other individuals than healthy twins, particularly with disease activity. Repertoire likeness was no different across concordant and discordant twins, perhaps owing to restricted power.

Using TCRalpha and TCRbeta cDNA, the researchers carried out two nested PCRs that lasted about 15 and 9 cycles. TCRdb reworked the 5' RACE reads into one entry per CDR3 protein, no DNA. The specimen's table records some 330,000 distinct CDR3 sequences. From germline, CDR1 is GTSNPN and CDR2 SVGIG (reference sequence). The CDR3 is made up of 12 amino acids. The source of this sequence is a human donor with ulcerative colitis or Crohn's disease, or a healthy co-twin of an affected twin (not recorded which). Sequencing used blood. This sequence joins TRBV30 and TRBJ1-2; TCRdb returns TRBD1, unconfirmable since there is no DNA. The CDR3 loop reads CAWSAGLGGYTF. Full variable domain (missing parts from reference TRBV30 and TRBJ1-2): SQTIHQWPATLVQPVGSPLSLECTVEGTSNPNLYWYRQAAGRGLQLLFYSVGIGQISSEVPQNLSASRPQDRQFILSSKKLLLSDSGFYLCAWSAGLGGYTFGSGTRLTVV.